Each of the 21 T cell receptor beta chains below was sequenced from the same sample in a study of cytomegalovirus exposure and HLA in healthy donors. PCR was performed using 60 Vbeta and 13 Jbeta primers. Sequencing was performed with immunoSEQ multiplex PCR; in TCRdb, only in-frame clones are kept and a portion is missing. The sample has 200,000 to 250,000 clones; around 83% are singletons. Sequenced sample: PBMCs. All receptors come from a girl between 10 and 17 years old in good health and CMV-seronegative.

The chain is built from TRBV4-1 and TRBJ2-3, with TRBD1 matching over 7 bases. Germline CDR1 is MGHRA and CDR2 is YSYEKL. V shed 3 bases, J shed 3 bases, and the junction held 12 bases outside the gene matches. This CDR3 spans 17 amino acids. The CDR3 is CASSHGVPPGGTDTQYF. CDR3 bases: TGCGCCAGCAGCCATGGGGTCCCTCCAGGGGGAACAGATACGCAGTATTTT.

The V call is TRBV6-5, the J call TRBJ2-3, with D perhaps TRBD2 (5 bases). The CDR3 runs to 15 residues. CDR1 is MNHEY and CDR2 is SVGAGI in the germline V gene. The V end lost 10 bases, the J end lost 2 bases, and 19 bases lay between the germline ends. Written as DNA, the CDR3 is TGTGCCACCGCCCCTATCGGACTTTCCACAGATACGCAGTATTTT. The encoded protein is CATAPIGLSTDTQYF.

This chain connects TRBV7-9 to TRBJ1-4; 11 bases match TRBD1. Trimming cost V 4 bases and J 7 bases; bases outside gene matches: 2. The CDR3 contains 14 residues. The germline CDR1 and CDR2 sequences are SEHNR and FQNEAQ (reference sequence). This CDR3 is CASSSGQGGEKLFF. The CDR3 nucleotides read TGTGCCAGCAGCTCGGGACAGGGGGGTGAAAAACTGTTTTTT. The full variable domain, its missing parts supplied by reference TRBV7-9 and TRBJ1-4, is DTGVSQNPRHKITKRGQNVTFRCDPISEHNRLYWYRQTLGQGPEFLTYFQNEAQLEKSRLLSDRFSAERPKGSFSTLEIQRTEQGDSAMYLCASSSGQGGEKLFFGSGTQLSVL.

This chain links TRBV28 with TRBJ2-7; 7 bases fit TRBD1. This CDR3 has 17 residues. After removal of 2 bases from V and 3 bases from J, the junction contained 13 bases not matched to a gene. Germline CDR1 MDHEN, CDR2 SYDVKM. This CDR3 reads CASSLPPTGAESYEQYF. The CDR3 nucleotides are TGTGCCAGCAGTTTACCCCCTACAGGGGCGGAGAGCTACGAGCAGTACTTC.

The V call is TRBV2, the J call TRBJ1-5; D is unclear. The germline CDR1 and CDR2 sequences are SNHLY and FYNNEI. Trimming cost V 3 bases and J 5 bases, with 20 bases left between them. The CDR3 spans 17 residues. CDR3 nucleotide sequence: TGTGCCAGCAGTGACGATCTGGGAGAGAGTGAGGATCAGCCCCAGCATTTT. Its protein is CASSDDLGESEDQPQHF.

The rearrangement links TRBV4-3 to TRBJ2-5; D possibly corresponds to TRBD2 (7 bases). There are 17 residues in the CDR3. CDR1 LGHNA and CDR2 YSLEER come from the germline V gene. Trimming stripped 0 bases from V and 1 base from J, with 15 bases between. The CDR3 here is CASSQDAAGAVQETQYF. The CDR3 region has the DNA TGCGCCAGCAGCCAAGATGCGGCGGGGGCGGTCCAAGAGACCCAGTACTTC.

This rearrangement joins TRBV28 to TRBJ1-2; 12 nucleotides agree with TRBD1. V lost 4 bases and J lost 7; bases outside the gene matches: 19. Germline V gives CDR1 MDHEN, CDR2 SYDVKM. The CDR3 consists of 19 residues. This CDR3 is CASSSNTPGQGAAGRGYTF. CDR3 coding DNA: TGTGCCAGCAGTTCGAATACACCGGGACAGGGGGCGGCAGGGCGTGGCTACACCTTC.

This clone was found once. The chain joins TRBV27 to TRBJ1-6; no reliable D call. CDR3 length: 17 residues. With 6 bases removed from V and 0 bases from J, the gap between germline ends came to 15 bases. Germline lookup yields CDR1 MNHEY and CDR2 SMNVEV (reference sequence). The CDR3 loop is CASSRGGWSSYNSPLHF. In DNA form, the CDR3 reads TGTGCCAGCAGCCGCGGTGGGTGGAGCTCCTATAATTCACCCCTCCACTTT.

V is TRBV18 and J is TRBJ2-7; 8 nucleotides line up with TRBD1. Germline V gene data show CDR1 as KGHSH and CDR2 as LQKENI. V gave up 2 bases and J gave up 4 bases; unmatched junction bases: 7. The CDR3 sequence is 15 residues long. The CDR3 reads CASSPRQGSSYEQYF. CDR3 nucleotide sequence: TGTGCCAGCTCACCAAGACAGGGGAGTTCATACGAGCAGTACTTC.

This chain connects TRBV2 to TRBJ1-2; D gene unclear. The CDR3 is 14 residues long. Germline lookup yields CDR1 SNHLY and CDR2 FYNNEI. The V and J ends lost 8 bases and 3 bases respectively, with 16 bases between them. The CDR3 DNA is TGTGCCAGCTGGAGAGAGAAGAGTGACTATGGCTACACCTTC. This encodes CASWREKSDYGYTF.

This clone appeared once. The V and J genes are TRBV18 and TRBJ1-4; a possible D gene is TRBD1 (5 bases). The germline V gene has CDR1 KGHSH and CDR2 LQKENI. The CDR3 is 14 residues long. V shed 6 bases and J shed 7 bases, with 15 bases lying between them. CDR3 coding DNA: TGTGCCAGCTCTTGGACAAGTCCTGTTGAAAAACTGTTTTTT. It codes for CASSWTSPVEKLFF.

The chain has TRBV19 and TRBJ1-4; TRBD1 matches 7 bases. J lost 0 bases, V lost 2 bases, and 6 bases had no gene match. This CDR3 spans 17 amino acids. CDR1 is LNHDA, CDR2 SQIVND, per germline (reference sequence). The CDR3: CASSISGQLTTNEKLFF. Written as DNA, the CDR3 is TGTGCCAGTAGTATATCGGGACAGCTTACAACTAATGAAAAACTGTTTTTT. The complete variable domain, with remaining parts taken from reference TRBV19 and TRBJ1-4, reads DGGITQSPKYLFRKEGQNVTLSCEQNLNHDAMYWYRQDPGQGLRLIYYSQIVNDFQKGDIAEGYSVSREKKESFPLTVTSAQKNPTAFYLCASSISGQLTTNEKLFFGSGTQLSVL.

This clone was counted only a few times. This chain uses TRBV5-6 with TRBJ2-1, with TRBD1 identical over 10 bases. Germline CDR1 SGHDT, CDR2 YYEEEE. The CDR3 totals 15 residues. The V and J ends lost 5 bases and 8 bases, in that order; junction bases with no gene match: 10. The CDR3 spells CASRKGTGEAHEQFF. The CDR3 nucleotides are TGTGCCAGCAGGAAAGGGACAGGGGAGGCCCATGAGCAGTTCTTC.

The rearrangement joins TRBV5-1 to TRBJ2-2; TRBD2 might be the D (6 bases). The CDR3 runs to 18 residues. Germline V gene data show CDR1 as SGHRS and CDR2 as YFSETQ. The ends were cut back, 6 bases at V and 1 base at J, with 22 bases in the middle. CDR3 protein: CASTPGILAVQNTGELFF. CDR3 sequence (DNA): TGCGCCAGCACACCGGGTATATTAGCGGTGCAGAACACCGGGGAGCTGTTTTTT.

The CDR3 DNA is TGTGCCAGCAGCTTAGGGACAGGGGGTGGAATGAATTCACCCCTCCACTTT. Translating it yields CASSLGTGGGMNSPLHF. The rearrangement links TRBV7-6 to TRBJ1-6; 10 bases line up with TRBD1. Unmatched junction bases numbered 7, after V lost 1 base and J lost 7 bases. This CDR3 region has 17 residues. The V gene's germline CDR1 is SGHVS and CDR2 FNYEAQ.

The chain joins TRBV2 to TRBJ2-1, with TRBD2 identical over 8 bases. V lost 8 bases to trimming and J lost 5 bases; unmatched junction nucleotides: 11. Germline loops: CDR1 SNHLY, CDR2 FYNNEI. This CDR3 contains 15 residues. CDR3 loop: CASWAGGGRHNEQFF. The DNA of the CDR3 is TGTGCCAGCTGGGCGGGGGGAGGTCGCCACAATGAGCAGTTCTTC. Looking up the rest from reference TRBV2 and TRBJ2-1 gives the full variable domain: EPEVTQTPSHQVTQMGQEVILRCVPISNHLYFYWYRQILGQKVEFLVSFYNNEISEKSEIFDDQFSVERPDGSNFTLKIRSTKLEDSAMYFCASWAGGGRHNEQFFGPGTRLTVL.

This chain connects TRBV5-1 to TRBJ2-1; 7 bases fit TRBD1. V shed 4 bases, J shed 13 bases, and the junction held 20 bases outside the gene matches. The CDR3 is 16 residues long. CDR1 SGHRS and CDR2 YFSETQ come from the germline V gene. CDR3 nucleotide sequence: TGCGCCAGCAGCGTCGACAGGGACCTTGATGGGTCGTATCAGTTCTTC. Its translation is CASSVDRDLDGSYQFF.

The chain recombines TRBV11-2 with TRBJ2-5; D perhaps matches TRBD1 (5 bases). Germline V gives CDR1 SGHAT, CDR2 FQNNGV. The CDR3 spans 12 residues. Trimming removed 3 bases at V and 10 bases at J, with 12 bases between. The CDR3 coding sequence is TGTGCCAGCAGCTTTGGGATCAGGGACCAGTACTTC. Its translation: CASSFGIRDQYF.

This clone was recorded once. The V gene is TRBV7-2, the J gene TRBJ1-3, with no clear D. Germline loops: CDR1 SGHTA, CDR2 FQGNSA. V lost 5 bases and J 6 bases, leaving 17 bases between the germline ends. This CDR3 spans 15 amino acids. The CDR3 protein is CASSPNHLGENTIYF. For the CDR3, the DNA is TGTGCCAGCAGCCCAAACCACCTTGGAGAAAACACCATATATTTT.

The rearrangement uses TRBV4-2 and TRBJ2-7, with 11 nucleotides matching TRBD1. CDR3 length: 17 residues. Looked up from germline, CDR1 is LGHNA and CDR2 is YNFKEQ. The V and J ends lost 0 bases and 2 bases, in that order; junction bases with no gene match: 6. DNA of the CDR3: TGTGCCAGCAGCCAAGATCGGGGGGACAGGGGGACCTACGAGCAGTACTTC. This codes for CASSQDRGDRGTYEQYF.

This sequence joins TRBV2 and TRBJ1-2, with 7 bases identical to TRBD1. The junction had 2 bases not matched to a gene; V was cut back by 2 bases and J by 5 bases. The CDR3 is 13 residues long. Germline loops: CDR1 SNHLY, CDR2 FYNNEI. The DNA for the CDR3 is TGTGCCAGCAGTGAACAGGGGGGATATGGCTACACCTTC. It is translated as CASSEQGGYGYTF.